Sequencing of this T cell receptor beta chain was carried out in a study of T cell changes during pregnancy in multiple sclerosis. TCRdb keeps only in-frame clones here, not all; method: immunoSEQ multiplex PCR. The sample yields about 46,000 clones, 91% seen once. This clone was found once. This CDR3 has 18 amino acids. Germline assignment: CDR1 SGHDT and CDR2 YYEEEE. V lost 0 bases to trimming and J lost 0 bases, with 16 bases between them. The receptor was isolated from a female donor with multiple sclerosis, enrolled in a pregnancy study. This material consisted of CD8+ T cells from peripheral blood mononuclear cells, taken after pregnancy. V gene TRBV5-6 combines with J gene TRBJ2-1; D not resolved. The CDR3 region has the DNA TGTGCCAGCAGCTTGGGTGGCGGAGCGCCTAGCTCCTACAATGAGCAGTTCTTC. Protein product: CASSLGGGAPSSYNEQFF.